The clone carrying this TCR beta chain has ten or more counts. As yet, its antigen is unknown. Every TCR beta cDNA library bore unique molecular identifiers. From around 0.96 to 9.9 million T cells, roughly 0.5 million cDNA molecules were obtained. One entry per CDR3 protein results from TCRdb running MiXCR on the PCR reads. The table lists roughly 570,000 distinct CDR3 sequences, around 31% of them singletons. The data belong to a study of post-analysis software for immune sequencing data. Study summary: Clinical courses comprised relapsing-remitting, secondary progressive and progressive-relapsing multiple sclerosis. Regarding the study as a whole: TRBV5-6, TRBV5-1 and TRBV20-1 belonged to a set of about five TRBV segments that were more frequent in patients than controls. Samples prepared in the same batch strongly co-clustered by F measure.

CDR1 and CDR2 from the germline V gene are SGHVS and FNYEAQ. Trimming left V 2 bases short and J 6 bases short, with 12 bases between. This CDR3 is built from 14 residues. V and J are TRBV7-6 and TRBJ2-3; D ambiguous. The receptor's source is a girl between 2 and 17 years old with multiple sclerosis. Sequencing input: blood. The CDR3: CASSLRLGADTQYF. DNA of the CDR3: TGTGCCAGCAGCTTAAGGCTCGGCGCGGATACGCAGTATTTT.